This entry lists 15 T cell receptor beta chains sequenced from one sample in a study of cytomegalovirus exposure and HLA in healthy donors. The PCR had 60 Vbeta and 13 Jbeta primers. The assay was immunoSEQ multiplex PCR, and TCRdb's table has in-frame clones only and misses some. The table has over 100,000 clones, over 60% seen once. Source material: PBMCs. The source is a male donor in good health and CMV-seropositive.

The chain carries TRBV7-9 and TRBJ2-1; 13 nucleotides line up with TRBD2. Germline CDR1 is SEHNR and CDR2 is FQNEAQ (reference sequence). Trimming took 4 bases from V and 1 from J; bases not matched to a gene: 4. This CDR3 has 17 amino acids. CDR3 amino acids: CASSSTSGGGSYNEQFF. CDR3 DNA sequence: TGTGCCAGCAGCTCCACTAGCGGGGGGGGATCCTACAATGAGCAGTTCTTC. Looking up the rest from reference TRBV7-9 and TRBJ2-1 gives the full variable domain: DTGVSQNPRHKITKRGQNVTFRCDPISEHNRLYWYRQTLGQGPEFLTYFQNEAQLEKSRLLSDRFSAERPKGSFSTLEIQRTEQGDSAMYLCASSSTSGGGSYNEQFFGPGTRLTVL.

In regard to this clone: Only one base separates this from a far larger clonotype, so it likely reflects a read error. The chain carries TRBV5-4 and TRBJ2-7, with 7 bases that match TRBD2. Germline CDR1 and CDR2: SGHNT and YYREEE (reference sequence). This CDR3 has 14 residues. CDR3 protein: CASSLDGTTYERYF. The CDR3 nucleotides are TGTGCCAGCAGCTTAGACGGGACTACCTACGAGCGGTACTTC.

This clone appeared a single time. The chain uses TRBV7-2 and TRBJ2-5; 8 bases match TRBD1. This CDR3 spans 13 amino acids. Germline V gene sequence: CDR1 SGHTA, CDR2 FQGNSA. Losses at the gene ends were 5 bases for V and 3 bases for J; bases not matched to a gene: 2. This CDR3 reads CASSVTGEETQYF. The CDR3 region has the DNA TGTGCCAGCAGCGTGACAGGGGAAGAGACCCAGTACTTC. The variable domain in full, with the rest retrieved from reference TRBV7-2 and TRBJ2-5, is GAGVSQSPSNKVTEKGKDVELRCDPISGHTALYWYRQSLGQGLEFLIYFQGNSAPDKSGLPSDRFSAERTGGSVSTLTIQRTQQEDSAVYLCASSVTGEETQYFGPGTRLLVL.

This chain uses TRBV5-5 with TRBJ2-2; TRBD1 might be the D (5 bases). The V and J ends lost 0 bases and 1 base respectively, with 7 bases between them. Per germline, CDR1 SGHKS and CDR2 YYEKEE (reference sequence). The CDR3 covers 15 residues. The CDR3 is CASSLVQGNTGELFF. The CDR3 bases are TGTGCCAGCAGCTTGGTGCAGGGGAACACCGGGGAGCTGTTTTTT.

The genes are TRBV6-1 and TRBJ2-7; 7 nucleotides line up with TRBD1. Germline V gene lookup returns CDR1 MNHNS and CDR2 SASEGT. Trimming took 6 bases from V and 2 from J; bases not matched to a gene: 10. This CDR3 is built from 15 residues. CDR3 sequence: CASSRQGVTTYEQYF. CDR3 bases: TGTGCCAGCAGCAGACAGGGAGTGACAACCTACGAGCAGTACTTC.

The chain has TRBV6-5 and TRBJ2-5; 7 nucleotides align to TRBD2. CDR3 size: 13 residues. CDR1 and CDR2 from the germline V gene are MNHEY and SVGAGI. The junction had 3 bases not matched to a gene; V was cut back by 4 bases and J by 4 bases. The CDR3 DNA sequence: TGTGCCAGCAGTTGGGGGGGACCAGAGACCCAGTACTTC. It translates to CASSWGGPETQYF.

This rearrangement joins TRBV7-2 to TRBJ1-5, with D possibly TRBD1 on 5 matching bases. Germline CDR1 SGHTA, CDR2 FQGNSA. The CDR3 loop spans 17 amino acids. Trimming left V 6 bases short and J 0 bases short, with 18 bases between. DNA of the CDR3: TGTGCCAGCAGGCTGGGGCACAGTCCTAATAGCAATCAGCCCCAGCATTTT. It is translated as CASRLGHSPNSNQPQHF.

Concerning this clone itself: One junction end does not reproduce the germline sequence, and a read error may be involved. V and J are TRBV7-9 and TRBJ2-3; 7 bases align to TRBD2. CDR1 and CDR2 (germline): SEHNR, FQNEAQ (reference sequence). The CDR3 sequence is 16 residues long. The CDR3 reads CSSSPRSAGATDTQYF. Here the CDR3 DNA reads TGTTCCAGCAGCCCTAGGTCGGCGGGAGCTACAGATACGCAGTATTTT.

V is TRBV5-4 and J is TRBJ2-7; maybe TRBD2 (6 bases). CDR1 is SGHNT and CDR2 is YYREEE in the germline V gene (reference sequence). The CDR3 has 14 amino acids. V was trimmed by 1 base and J by 1 base, leaving 9 bases between them. In DNA, the CDR3 is TGTGCCAGCAGCTTGTGGGGAGGATCCTACGAGCAGTACTTC. Translated, it gives CASSLWGGSYEQYF.

CDR3 sequence reads: CASSFGKTGREQYF. The CDR3 DNA follows: TGTGCCAGCAGCTTCGGGAAGACAGGGCGCGAGCAGTACTTC. J is TRBJ2-7 and V is TRBV7-3, with TRBD1 identical over 7 bases. Germline CDR1 and CDR2: SGHTA and FQGTGA. Trimming removed 3 bases from V and 6 bases from J; junction bases left unmatched: 8. The CDR3 has 14 amino acids.

This chain connects TRBV28 to TRBJ2-1, with TRBD2 as a possible D gene (5 bases). The CDR3 is made up of 17 amino acids. V dropped 2 bases and J dropped 2 bases, with 16 bases sitting between them. Germline assignment: CDR1 MDHEN and CDR2 SYDVKM. The CDR3 reads CASSLGAVIRPYNEQFF. The CDR3 DNA is TGTGCCAGCAGTTTAGGAGCGGTGATCCGCCCCTACAATGAGCAGTTCTTC.

This clone was seen once. Written as DNA, the CDR3 is TGTGCCAGCAGTTCCAAGGGACAGGGGGCGAGTCGGTACTATGGCTACACCTTC. Its protein product is CASSSKGQGASRYYGYTF. The chain recombines TRBV27 with TRBJ1-2; 12 bases are shared with TRBD1. CDR3 length: 18 amino acids. The germline gives CDR1 MNHEY, CDR2 SMNVEV (reference sequence). The ends lost 4 bases at V and 3 bases at J; junction bases unmatched: 12.

The V gene is TRBV10-3, the J gene TRBJ2-7; D is perhaps TRBD2 (6 bases). The CDR3 covers 15 residues. Germline loops: CDR1 ENHRY, CDR2 SYGVKD. The V end was cut by 0 bases, the J end by 2 bases, with 11 bases between. CDR3 sequence reads: CAISESGGLAYEQYF. For the CDR3, the DNA is TGTGCCATCAGTGAGTCAGGAGGGCTAGCCTACGAGCAGTACTTC.

The genes are TRBV30 and TRBJ2-1, with 13 positions matching TRBD2. The ends lost 5 bases at V and 7 bases at J; junction bases unmatched: 8. Germline V lookup: CDR1 GTSNPN, CDR2 SVGIG (reference sequence). CDR3 length: 15 residues. CDR3 sequence reads: CAWSPRTSGRNEQFF. Written as DNA, the CDR3 is TGTGCCTGGTCTCCAAGGACTAGCGGGAGAAATGAGCAGTTCTTC.

This chain connects TRBV27 to TRBJ2-3, with 9 positions matching TRBD2. The germline V gene encodes CDR1 MNHEY and CDR2 SMNVEV (reference sequence). The V and J ends lost 2 bases and 1 base, in that order; junction bases with no gene match: 7. The CDR3 consists of 17 residues. Here the CDR3 reads CASSLVGLALGTDTQYF. CDR3 bases: TGTGCCAGCAGTTTAGTAGGACTAGCGCTGGGCACAGATACGCAGTATTTT.